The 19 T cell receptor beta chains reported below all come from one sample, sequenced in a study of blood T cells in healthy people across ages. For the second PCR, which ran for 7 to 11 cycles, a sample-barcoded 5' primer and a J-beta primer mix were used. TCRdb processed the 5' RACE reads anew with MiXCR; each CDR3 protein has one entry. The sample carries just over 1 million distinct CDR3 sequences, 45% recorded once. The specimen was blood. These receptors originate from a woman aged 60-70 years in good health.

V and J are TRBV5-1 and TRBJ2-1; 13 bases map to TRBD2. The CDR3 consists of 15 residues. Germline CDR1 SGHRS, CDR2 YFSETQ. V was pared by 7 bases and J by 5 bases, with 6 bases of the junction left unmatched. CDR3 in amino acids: CASGPGLAGNNEQFF. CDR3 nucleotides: TGCGCCAGCGGCCCGGGACTAGCGGGGAACAATGAGCAGTTCTTC.

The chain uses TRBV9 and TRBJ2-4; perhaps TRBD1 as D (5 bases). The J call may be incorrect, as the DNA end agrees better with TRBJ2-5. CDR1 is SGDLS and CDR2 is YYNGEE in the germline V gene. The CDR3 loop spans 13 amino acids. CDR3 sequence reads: CASSPRGIGTQYF. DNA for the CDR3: TGTGCCAGCAGCCCTAGGGGTATCGGGACCCAGTACTTC.

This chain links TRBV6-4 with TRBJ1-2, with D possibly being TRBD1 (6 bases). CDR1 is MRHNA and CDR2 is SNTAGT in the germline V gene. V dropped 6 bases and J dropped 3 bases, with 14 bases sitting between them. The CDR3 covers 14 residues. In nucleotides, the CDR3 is TGTGCCAGCAGCCGGGAGGGGGGCGACTATGGCTACACCTTC. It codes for CASSREGGDYGYTF.

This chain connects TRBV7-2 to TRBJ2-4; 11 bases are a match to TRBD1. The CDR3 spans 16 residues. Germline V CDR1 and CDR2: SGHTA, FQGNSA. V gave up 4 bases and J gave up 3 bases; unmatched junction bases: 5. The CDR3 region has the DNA TGTGCCAGCAGCTCCCCCGGGACAGGGGGCAAAAACATTCAGTACTTC. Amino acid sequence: CASSSPGTGGKNIQYF. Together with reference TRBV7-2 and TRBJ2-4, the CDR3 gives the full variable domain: GAGVSQSPSNKVTEKGKDVELRCDPISGHTALYWYRQSLGQGLEFLIYFQGNSAPDKSGLPSDRFSAERTGGSVSTLTIQRTQQEDSAVYLCASSSPGTGGKNIQYFGAGTRLSVL.

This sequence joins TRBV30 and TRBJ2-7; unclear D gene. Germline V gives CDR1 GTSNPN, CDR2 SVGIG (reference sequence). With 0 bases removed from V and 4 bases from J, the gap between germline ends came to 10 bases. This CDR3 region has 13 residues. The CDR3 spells CAWSVAVSYEQYF. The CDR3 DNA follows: TGTGCCTGGAGTGTTGCAGTTTCGTACGAGCAGTACTTC.

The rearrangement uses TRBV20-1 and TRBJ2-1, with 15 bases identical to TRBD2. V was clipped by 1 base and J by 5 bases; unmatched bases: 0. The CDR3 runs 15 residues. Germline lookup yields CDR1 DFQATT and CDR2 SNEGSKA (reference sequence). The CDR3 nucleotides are TGCAGTGCTAGAGGGACTAGCGGGAGGGACAATGAGCAGTTCTTC. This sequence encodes CSARGTSGRDNEQFF.

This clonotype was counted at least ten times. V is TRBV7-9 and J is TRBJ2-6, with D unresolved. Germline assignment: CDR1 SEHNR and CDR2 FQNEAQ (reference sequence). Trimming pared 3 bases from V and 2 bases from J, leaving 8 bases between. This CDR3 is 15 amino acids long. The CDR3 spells CASSLYSPGANVLTF. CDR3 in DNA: TGTGCCAGCAGCTTGTATAGTCCTGGGGCCAACGTCCTGACTTTC.

CDR3 DNA: TGTGCCAGCAGTTTTAGCGGAGAGTACGAGCAGTACTTC. It encodes CASSFSGEYEQYF. This chain uses TRBV12-3 or TRBV12-4 with TRBJ2-7, with D possibly being TRBD2 (6 bases). V lost 3 bases and J lost 4, with 10 bases in between. This CDR3 contains 13 residues.

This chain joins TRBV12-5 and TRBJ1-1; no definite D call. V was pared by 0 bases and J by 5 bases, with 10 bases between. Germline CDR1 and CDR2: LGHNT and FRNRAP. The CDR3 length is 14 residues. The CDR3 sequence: CASGLVAGATEAFF. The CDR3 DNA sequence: TGTGCTAGTGGTTTGGTAGCGGGAGCAACTGAAGCTTTCTTT.

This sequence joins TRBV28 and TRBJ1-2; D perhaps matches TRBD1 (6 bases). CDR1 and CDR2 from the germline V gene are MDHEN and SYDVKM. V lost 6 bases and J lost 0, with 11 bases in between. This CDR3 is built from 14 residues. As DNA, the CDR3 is TGTGCCAGCAGCCCCCAGGGGTCTAACTATGGCTACACCTTC. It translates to CASSPQGSNYGYTF.

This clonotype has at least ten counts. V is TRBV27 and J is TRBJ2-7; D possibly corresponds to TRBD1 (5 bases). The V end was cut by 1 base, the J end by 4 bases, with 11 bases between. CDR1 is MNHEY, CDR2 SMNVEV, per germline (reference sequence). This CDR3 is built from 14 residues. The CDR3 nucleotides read TGTGCCAGCAGTTTATTTGCCGCAGGGTACGAGCAGTACTTC. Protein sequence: CASSLFAAGYEQYF.

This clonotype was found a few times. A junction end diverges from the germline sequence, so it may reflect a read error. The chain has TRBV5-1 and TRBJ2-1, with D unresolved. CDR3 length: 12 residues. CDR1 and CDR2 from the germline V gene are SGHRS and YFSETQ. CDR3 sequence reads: CASSLAYYEQFF. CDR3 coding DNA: TGCGCCAGCAGCTTGGCCTACTATGAGCAGTTCTTC.

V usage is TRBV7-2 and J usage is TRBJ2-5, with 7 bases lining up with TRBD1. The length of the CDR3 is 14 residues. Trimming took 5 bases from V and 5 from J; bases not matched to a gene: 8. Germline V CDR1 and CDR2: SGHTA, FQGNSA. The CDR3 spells CASSPQTGWETQYF. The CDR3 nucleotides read TGTGCCAGCAGCCCACAGACAGGGTGGGAGACCCAGTACTTC. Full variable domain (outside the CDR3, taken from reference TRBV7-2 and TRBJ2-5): GAGVSQSPSNKVTEKGKDVELRCDPISGHTALYWYRQSLGQGLEFLIYFQGNSAPDKSGLPSDRFSAERTGGSVSTLTIQRTQQEDSAVYLCASSPQTGWETQYFGPGTRLLVL.

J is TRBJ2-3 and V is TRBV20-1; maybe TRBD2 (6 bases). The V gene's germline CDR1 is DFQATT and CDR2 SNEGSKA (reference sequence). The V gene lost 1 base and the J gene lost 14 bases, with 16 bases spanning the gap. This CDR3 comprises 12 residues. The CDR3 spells CSARAIRESGYF. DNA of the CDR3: TGCAGTGCTAGAGCTATCCGGGAGTCAGGGTATTTT.

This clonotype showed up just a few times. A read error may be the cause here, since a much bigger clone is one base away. CDR3 region: CASSSREDEQFF. The CDR3 coding sequence is TGTGCCAGCAGTTCCAGGGAGGATGAGCAGTTCTTC. This sequence joins TRBV27 and TRBJ2-1, with D perhaps TRBD2 (6 bases). The CDR3 length is 12 residues. V gave up 4 bases and J gave up 8 bases, with 9 bases separating them. Germline V gene sequence: CDR1 MNHEY, CDR2 SMNVEV (reference sequence).

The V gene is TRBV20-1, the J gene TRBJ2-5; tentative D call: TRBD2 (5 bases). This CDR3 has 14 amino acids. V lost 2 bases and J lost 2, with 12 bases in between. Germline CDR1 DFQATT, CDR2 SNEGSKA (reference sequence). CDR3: CSARQLARQETQYF. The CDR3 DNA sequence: TGCAGTGCTAGACAGCTAGCCCGTCAAGAGACCCAGTACTTC.

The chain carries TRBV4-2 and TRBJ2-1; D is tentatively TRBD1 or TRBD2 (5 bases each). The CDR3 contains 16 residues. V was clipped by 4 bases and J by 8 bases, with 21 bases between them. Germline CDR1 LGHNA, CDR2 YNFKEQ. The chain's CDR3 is CASSLDRGSLLDEQFF. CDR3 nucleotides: TGTGCCAGCAGCCTAGACCGGGGCTCCCTACTGGATGAGCAGTTCTTC.

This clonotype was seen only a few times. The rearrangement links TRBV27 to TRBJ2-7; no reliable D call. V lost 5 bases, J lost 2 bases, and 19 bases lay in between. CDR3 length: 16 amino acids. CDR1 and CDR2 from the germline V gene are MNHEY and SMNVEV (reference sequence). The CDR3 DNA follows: TGTGCCAGCAGTCTAGAAGGCCGCAGGACGGCCTACGAGCAGTACTTC. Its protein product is CASSLEGRRTAYEQYF.

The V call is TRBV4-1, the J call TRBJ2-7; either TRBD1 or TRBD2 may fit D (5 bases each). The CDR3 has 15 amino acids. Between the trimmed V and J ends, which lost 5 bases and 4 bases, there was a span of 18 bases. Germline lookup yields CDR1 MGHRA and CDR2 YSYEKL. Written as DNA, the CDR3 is TGCGCCAGCAGCGAGGGACGGGCCCTGGGGTACGAGCAGTACTTC. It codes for CASSEGRALGYEQYF.